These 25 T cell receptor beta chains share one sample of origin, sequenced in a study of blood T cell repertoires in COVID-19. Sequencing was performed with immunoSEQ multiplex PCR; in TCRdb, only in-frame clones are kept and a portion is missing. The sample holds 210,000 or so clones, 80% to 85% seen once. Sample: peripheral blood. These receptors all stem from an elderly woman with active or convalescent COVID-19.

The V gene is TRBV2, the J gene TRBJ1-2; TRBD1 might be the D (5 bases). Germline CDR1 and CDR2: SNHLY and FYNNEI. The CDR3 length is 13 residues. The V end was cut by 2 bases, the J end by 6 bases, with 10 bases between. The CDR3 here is CASSERGYNGYTF. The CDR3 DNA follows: TGTGCCAGCAGTGAACGGGGGTATAATGGCTACACCTTC.

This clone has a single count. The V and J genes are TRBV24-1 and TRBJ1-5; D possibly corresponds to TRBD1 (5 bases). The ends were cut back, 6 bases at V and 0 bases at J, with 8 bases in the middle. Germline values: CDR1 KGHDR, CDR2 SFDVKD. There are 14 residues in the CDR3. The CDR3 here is CATSPGDSNQPQHF. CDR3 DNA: TGTGCCACCAGTCCGGGGGATAGCAATCAGCCCCAGCATTTT.

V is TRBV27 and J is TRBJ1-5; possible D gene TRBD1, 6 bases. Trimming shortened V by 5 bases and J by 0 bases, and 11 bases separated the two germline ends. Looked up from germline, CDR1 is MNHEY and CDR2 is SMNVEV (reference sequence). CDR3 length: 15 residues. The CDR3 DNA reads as TGTGCCAGCAGTCCGGACAGCCATAGCAATCAGCCCCAGCATTTT. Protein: CASSPDSHSNQPQHF.

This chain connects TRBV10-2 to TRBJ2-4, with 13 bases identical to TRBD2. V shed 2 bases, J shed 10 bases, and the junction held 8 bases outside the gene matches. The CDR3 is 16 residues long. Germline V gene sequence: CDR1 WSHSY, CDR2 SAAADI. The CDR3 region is CASSETSGGAGGIQYF. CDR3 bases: TGCGCCAGCAGTGAGACTAGCGGGGGGGCCGGAGGGATTCAGTACTTC.

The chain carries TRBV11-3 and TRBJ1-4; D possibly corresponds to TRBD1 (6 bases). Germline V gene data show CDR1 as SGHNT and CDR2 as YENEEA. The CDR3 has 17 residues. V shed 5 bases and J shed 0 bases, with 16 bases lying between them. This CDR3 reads CASSPHSGTTTNEKLFF. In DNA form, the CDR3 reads TGTGCCAGCAGCCCGCACTCCGGGACAACAACTAATGAAAAACTGTTTTTT.

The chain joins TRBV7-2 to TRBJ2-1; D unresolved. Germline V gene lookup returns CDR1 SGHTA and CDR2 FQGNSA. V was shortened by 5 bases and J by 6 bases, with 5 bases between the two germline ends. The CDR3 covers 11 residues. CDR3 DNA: TGTGCCAGCAGCCGAGGCAATGAGCAGTTCTTC. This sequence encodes CASSRGNEQFF.

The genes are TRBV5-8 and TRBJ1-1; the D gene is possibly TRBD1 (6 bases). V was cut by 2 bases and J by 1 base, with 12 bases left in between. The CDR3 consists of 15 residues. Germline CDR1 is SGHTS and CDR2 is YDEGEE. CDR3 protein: CASSFRTTGNTEAFF. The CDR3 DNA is TGTGCCAGCAGCTTTCGGACGACAGGGAACACTGAAGCTTTCTTT.

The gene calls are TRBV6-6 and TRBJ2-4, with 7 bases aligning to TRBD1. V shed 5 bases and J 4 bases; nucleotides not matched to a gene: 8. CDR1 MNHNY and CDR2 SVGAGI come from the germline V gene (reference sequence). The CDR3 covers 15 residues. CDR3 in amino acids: CASSRLRDSKNIQYF. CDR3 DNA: TGTGCCAGCAGTCGCCTCCGGGACAGTAAAAACATTCAGTACTTC.

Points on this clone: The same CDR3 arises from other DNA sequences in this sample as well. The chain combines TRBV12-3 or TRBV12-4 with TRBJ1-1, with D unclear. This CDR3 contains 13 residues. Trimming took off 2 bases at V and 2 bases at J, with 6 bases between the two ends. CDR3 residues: CASSLQENTEAFF. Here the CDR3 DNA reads TGTGCCAGCAGTTTACAGGAAAACACTGAAGCTTTCTTT.

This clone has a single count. For the CDR3, the DNA is TGTGCCAGCAGCCACCGCAGGGTCCGGGCGGCGAACACTGAAGCTTTCTTT. It yields the protein CASSHRRVRAANTEAFF. The rearrangement links TRBV13 to TRBJ1-1; weak D call: TRBD1 (5 bases). The germline V gene encodes CDR1 PRHDT and CDR2 FYEKMQ (reference sequence). The CDR3 length is 17 residues. Deletions cut 5 bases from V and 1 base from J, with 20 bases between.

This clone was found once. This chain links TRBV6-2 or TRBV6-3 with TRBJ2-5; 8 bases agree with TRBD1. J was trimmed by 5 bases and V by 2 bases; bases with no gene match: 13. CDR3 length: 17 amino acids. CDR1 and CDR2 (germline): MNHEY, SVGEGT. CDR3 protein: CASSYDPDRGVGETQYF. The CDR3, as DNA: TGTGCCAGCAGTTACGACCCAGACAGGGGAGTAGGCGAGACCCAGTACTTC.

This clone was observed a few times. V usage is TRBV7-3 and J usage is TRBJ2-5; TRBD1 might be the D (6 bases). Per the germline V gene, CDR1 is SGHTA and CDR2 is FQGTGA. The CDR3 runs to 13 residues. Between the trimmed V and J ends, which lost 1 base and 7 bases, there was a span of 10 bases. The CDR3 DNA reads TGTGCCAGCAGCTTAATGCCCAGGGGGACCCAGTACTTC. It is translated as CASSLMPRGTQYF.

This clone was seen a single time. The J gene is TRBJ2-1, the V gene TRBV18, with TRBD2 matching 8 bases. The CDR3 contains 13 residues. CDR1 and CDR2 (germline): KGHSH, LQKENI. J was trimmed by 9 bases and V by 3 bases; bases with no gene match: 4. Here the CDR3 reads CASSPGLGVEQFF. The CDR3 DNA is TGTGCCAGCTCACCGGGACTAGGTGTTGAGCAGTTCTTC.

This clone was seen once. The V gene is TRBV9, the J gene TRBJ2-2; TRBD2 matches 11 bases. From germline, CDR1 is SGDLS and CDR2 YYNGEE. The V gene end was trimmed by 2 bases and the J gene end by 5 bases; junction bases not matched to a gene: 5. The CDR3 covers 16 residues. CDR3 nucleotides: TGTGCCAGCAGCGTTGGCCTAGCGGGAGGTACCGGGGAGCTGTTTTTT. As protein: CASSVGLAGGTGELFF.

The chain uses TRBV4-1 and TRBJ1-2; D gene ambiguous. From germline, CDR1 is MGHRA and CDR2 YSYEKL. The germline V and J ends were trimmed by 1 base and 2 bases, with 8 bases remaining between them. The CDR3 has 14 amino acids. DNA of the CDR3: TGCGCCAGCAGCCAAGCCGAGGTAAACTATGGCTACACCTTC. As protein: CASSQAEVNYGYTF.

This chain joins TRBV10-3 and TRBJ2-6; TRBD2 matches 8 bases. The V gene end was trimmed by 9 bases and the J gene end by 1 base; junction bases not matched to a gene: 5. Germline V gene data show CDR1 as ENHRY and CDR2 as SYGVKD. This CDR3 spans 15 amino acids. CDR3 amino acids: CAIRRGASGANVLTF. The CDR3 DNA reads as TGTGCCATACGGCGGGGGGCATCTGGGGCCAACGTCCTGACTTTC.

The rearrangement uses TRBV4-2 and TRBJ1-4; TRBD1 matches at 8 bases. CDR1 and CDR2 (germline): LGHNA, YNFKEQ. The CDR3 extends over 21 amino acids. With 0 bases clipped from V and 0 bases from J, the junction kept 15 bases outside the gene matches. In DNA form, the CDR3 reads TGTGCCAGCAGCCAAGATGGACGTTACCGGGACAGGCGATCAACTAATGAAAAACTGTTTTTT. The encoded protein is CASSQDGRYRDRRSTNEKLFF.

CDR3 amino acids: CASGTSGGLAKNIQYF. Here the CDR3 DNA reads TGTGCCAGTGGGACTAGCGGAGGGTTAGCCAAAAACATTCAGTACTTC. The genes are TRBV7-9 and TRBJ2-4; 11 bases align to TRBD2. The CDR3 runs to 16 residues. After removal of 9 bases from V and 0 bases from J, the junction contained 7 bases not matched to a gene. The germline CDR1 and CDR2 sequences are SEHNR and FQNEAQ (reference sequence).

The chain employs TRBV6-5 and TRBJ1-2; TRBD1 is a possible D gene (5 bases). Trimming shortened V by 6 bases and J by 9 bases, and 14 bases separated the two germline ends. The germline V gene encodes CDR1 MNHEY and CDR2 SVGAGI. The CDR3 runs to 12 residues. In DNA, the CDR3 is TGTGCCAGCAGGCCTCAAGGGGTGCGCTACACCTTC. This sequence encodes CASRPQGVRYTF.

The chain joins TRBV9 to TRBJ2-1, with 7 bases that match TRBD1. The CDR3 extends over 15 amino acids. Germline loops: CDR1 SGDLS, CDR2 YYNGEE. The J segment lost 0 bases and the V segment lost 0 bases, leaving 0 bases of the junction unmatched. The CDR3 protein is CASSVEGASYNEQFF. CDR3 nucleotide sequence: TGTGCCAGCAGCGTAGAGGGGGCCTCCTACAATGAGCAGTTCTTC.

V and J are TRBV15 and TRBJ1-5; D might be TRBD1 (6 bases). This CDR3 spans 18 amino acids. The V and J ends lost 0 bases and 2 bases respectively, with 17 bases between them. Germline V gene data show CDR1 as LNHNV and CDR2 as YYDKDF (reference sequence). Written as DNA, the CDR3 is TGTGCCACCAGCAGAGAGAGGGGTACAGGGACGGGCAATCAGCCCCAGCATTTT. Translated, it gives CATSRERGTGTGNQPQHF.

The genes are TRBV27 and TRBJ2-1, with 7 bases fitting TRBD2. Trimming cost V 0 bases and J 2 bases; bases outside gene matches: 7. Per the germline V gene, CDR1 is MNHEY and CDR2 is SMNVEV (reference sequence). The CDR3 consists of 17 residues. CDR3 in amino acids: CASSLSAILAAYNEQFF. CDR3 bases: TGTGCCAGCAGTTTATCGGCGATTCTAGCGGCCTACAATGAGCAGTTCTTC.

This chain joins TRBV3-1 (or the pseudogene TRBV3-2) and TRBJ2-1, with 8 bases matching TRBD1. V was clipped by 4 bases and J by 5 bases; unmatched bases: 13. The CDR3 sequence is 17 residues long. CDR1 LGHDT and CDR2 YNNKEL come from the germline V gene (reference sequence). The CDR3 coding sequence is TGTGCCAGCAGCCTAGTCCACCGGGACAGGAGAAACAATGAGCAGTTCTTC. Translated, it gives CASSLVHRDRRNNEQFF.

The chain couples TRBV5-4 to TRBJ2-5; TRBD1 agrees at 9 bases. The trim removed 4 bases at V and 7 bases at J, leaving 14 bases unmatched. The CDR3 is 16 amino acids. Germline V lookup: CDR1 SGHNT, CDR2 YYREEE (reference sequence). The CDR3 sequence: CASSLTGTGSSRTQYF. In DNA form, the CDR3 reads TGTGCCAGCAGCCTGACCGGGACAGGGTCTTCAAGGACCCAGTACTTC.

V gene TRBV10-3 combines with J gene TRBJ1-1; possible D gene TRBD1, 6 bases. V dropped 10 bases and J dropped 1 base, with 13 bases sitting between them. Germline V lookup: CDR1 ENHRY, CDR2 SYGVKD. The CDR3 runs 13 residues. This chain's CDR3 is CASNREWNTEAFF. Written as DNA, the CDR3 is TGTGCCAGTAACAGGGAGTGGAACACTGAAGCTTTCTTT.